The rows below give T cell receptor beta chains drawn from one sample of a study of T cells in Graves' hyperthyroidism and ophthalmopathy. MiXCR was run by TCRdb on the multiplex PCR reads, yielding one entry per CDR3 protein. The sample carries roughly 550,000 distinct CDR3 sequences, about 16% recorded once. The material sequenced was blood. The receptors originated from a woman in her thirties with Graves' ophthalmopathy. Each CDR3 is given with its conserved first and last residue. Fields, in order: D gene, V gene, J gene, clone size, CDR3 protein, CDR3 DNA. D genes are given only for firm matches. The size field is filled for only some rows; it gives once, few, many or a size class.

d_call: -; v_call: TRBV2; j_call: TRBJ1-1; clone_size: many; cdr3_aa: CASVRLSGTEAFF; cdr3_nt: TGTGCCAGCGTCCGACTTAGCGGCACTGAAGCTTTCTTT
d_call: TRBD1; v_call: TRBV27; j_call: TRBJ1-5; clone_size: -; cdr3_aa: CASSFGQGYSNQPQHF; cdr3_nt: TGTGCCAGCAGTTTTGGACAGGGTTATAGCAATCAGCCCCAGCATTTT
d_call: -; v_call: TRBV28; j_call: TRBJ2-5; clone_size: -; cdr3_aa: CAGSLAGSTETQYF; cdr3_nt: TGTGCCGGCAGTTTAGCCGGGTCTACGGAGACCCAGTACTTC
d_call: -; v_call: TRBV5-8; j_call: TRBJ1-4; clone_size: -; cdr3_aa: CASSVKTEKLFF; cdr3_nt: TGTGCCAGCAGCGTGAAGACTGAAAAACTGTTTTTT
d_call: -; v_call: TRBV20-1; j_call: TRBJ2-1; clone_size: -; cdr3_aa: CSATKDSSSYNEQFF; cdr3_nt: TGCAGTGCCACGAAGGACTCGAGCTCCTACAATGAGCAGTTCTTC
d_call: TRBD2; v_call: TRBV5-1; j_call: TRBJ2-1; clone_size: -; cdr3_aa: CASSVLAGGPNEQFF; cdr3_nt: TGCGCCAGCAGCGTTCTAGCGGGAGGGCCCAATGAGCAGTTCTTC
d_call: -; v_call: TRBV20-1; j_call: TRBJ2-3; clone_size: -; cdr3_aa: CSARRITDTQYF; cdr3_nt: TGCAGTGCTAGAAGGATCACAGATACGCAGTATTTT
d_call: -; v_call: TRBV7-2; j_call: TRBJ2-1; clone_size: many; cdr3_aa: CASTGGGVNEQFF; cdr3_nt: TGTGCCAGCACCGGTGGTGGGGTGAATGAGCAGTTCTTC
d_call: TRBD1; v_call: TRBV11-3; j_call: TRBJ2-7; clone_size: few; cdr3_aa: CASSLEGTGDCEQYF; cdr3_nt: TGTGCCAGCAGCTTAGAAGGGACAGGGGACTGCGAGCAGTACTTC
d_call: TRBD2; v_call: TRBV4-3; j_call: TRBJ2-1; clone_size: few; cdr3_aa: CASSQLAGVHEQFF; cdr3_nt: TGCGCCAGCAGCCAACTAGCGGGAGTTCATGAGCAGTTCTTC
d_call: TRBD2; v_call: TRBV12-3/TRBV12-4; j_call: TRBJ2-2; clone_size: many; cdr3_aa: CASSSTSGFTGELFF; cdr3_nt: TGTGCCAGCAGCTCCACTAGCGGGTTCACCGGGGAGCTGTTTTTT
d_call: TRBD2; v_call: TRBV7-6; j_call: TRBJ2-7; clone_size: -; cdr3_aa: CASSLGGLAGVREQYF; cdr3_nt: TGTGCCAGCAGCTTAGGCGGGCTAGCGGGAGTAAGGGAGCAGTACTTC
d_call: -; v_call: TRBV5-4; j_call: TRBJ2-6; clone_size: few; cdr3_aa: CASSLATRGSSGANVLTF; cdr3_nt: TGTGCCAGCAGCTTGGCCACCCGGGGGAGCTCTGGGGCCAACGTCCTGACTTTC
d_call: -; v_call: TRBV2; j_call: TRBJ1-5; clone_size: -; cdr3_aa: CASSEIGRGEGPQHF; cdr3_nt: TGTGCCAGCAGTGAAATCGGGCGTGGGGAAGGGCCCCAGCATTTT
d_call: TRBD1; v_call: TRBV18; j_call: TRBJ1-1; clone_size: many; cdr3_aa: CASSQDRVISEAFF; cdr3_nt: TGTGCCAGCTCACAAGACAGGGTTATTTCTGAAGCTTTCTTT
d_call: -; v_call: TRBV29-1; j_call: TRBJ1-4; clone_size: many; cdr3_aa: CSVVPDVNEKLFF; cdr3_nt: TGCAGCGTTGTCCCGGACGTAAATGAAAAACTGTTTTTT
d_call: -; v_call: TRBV6-1; j_call: TRBJ2-7; clone_size: many; cdr3_aa: CASSAPGEQYF; cdr3_nt: TGTGCCAGCAGTGCGCCGGGTGAGCAGTACTTC
d_call: -; v_call: TRBV6-1; j_call: TRBJ2-1; clone_size: -; cdr3_aa: CASSGGGPTIYNEQFF; cdr3_nt: TGTGCCAGCAGCGGAGGTGGGCCGACAATCTACAATGAGCAGTTCTTC
d_call: -; v_call: TRBV2; j_call: TRBJ1-4; clone_size: -; cdr3_aa: CASSEAAHSGINEKLFF; cdr3_nt: TGTGCCAGCAGTGAAGCGGCCCACAGCGGAATTAATGAAAAACTGTTTTTT
d_call: TRBD2; v_call: TRBV12-3/TRBV12-4; j_call: TRBJ2-7; clone_size: many; cdr3_aa: CASSLIAGTSDYEQYF; cdr3_nt: TGTGCCAGCAGTTTAATAGCAGGGACTAGCGACTACGAGCAGTACTTC
d_call: -; v_call: TRBV19; j_call: TRBJ2-3; clone_size: -; cdr3_aa: CASSFGTQRSTDTQYF; cdr3_nt: TGTGCCAGTAGTTTCGGGACACAACGAAGCACAGATACGCAGTATTTT
d_call: -; v_call: TRBV28; j_call: TRBJ2-7; clone_size: -; cdr3_aa: CASSGPRETREQYF; cdr3_nt: TGTGCCAGCAGTGGTCCCAGGGAGACGCGCGAGCAGTACTTC
d_call: -; v_call: TRBV12-5; j_call: TRBJ2-5; clone_size: -; cdr3_aa: CASGRGDSYQETQYF; cdr3_nt: TGTGCTAGTGGCCGGGGGGACAGTTACCAAGAGACCCAGTACTTC
d_call: TRBD2; v_call: TRBV27; j_call: TRBJ2-1; clone_size: -; cdr3_aa: CASGLAADYNEQFF; cdr3_nt: TGTGCCAGCGGCCTAGCGGCTGATTACAATGAGCAGTTCTTC
d_call: -; v_call: TRBV19; j_call: TRBJ2-7; clone_size: -; cdr3_aa: CASSIQGAPEDEQYF; cdr3_nt: TGTGCCAGTAGTATTCAGGGAGCCCCCGAGGACGAGCAGTACTTC